This TCR beta chain was retrieved from a study of blood T cell repertoires in COVID-19 (dated by TCRdb to 2020 to 2022). Study-level background: Collaborator samples came from the United States, Italy and Spain and covered acute and convalescent phases of COVID-19. Samples came from the ongoing ImmuneRACE study (first 160 participants) plus 1,254 subjects from 6 global collaborators. Subjects who had been exposed to COVID-19, were actively infected with it, or had recovered from it provided the deeply sampled blood TCRbeta repertoires that made up the dataset. A de-identified subject ID, COVID-19 status, age in years and sex were almost always included in the sample metadata. HLA class I and class II types, where available, came from metadata supplied by the sample provider rather than from assay-based typing. The repertoires were released in a freely available public database intended as a resource for research on the immune response to SARS-CoV-2. The material from the prospective study consisted of cDNA or gDNA derived from T cells, B-cell-depleted T cells, or PBMCs. The investigation overall reported the following: How much clinical and demographic metadata was included differed by source and by participant, and the metadata was provided uncurated.

TCRbeta CDR3 regions were amplified from genomic DNA using the immunoSEQ Assay, a bias-controlled multiplex PCR. The original pipeline was this. Nucleated cell counts per sample were estimated from amplification of reference gene primers within the assay. To quantify the absolute abundance of each unique TCRbeta CDR3 rearrangement, sequence reads were collapsed and filtered. For each sample, productive Simpson clonality was calculated as the square root of Simpson's diversity index over productive rearrangements. This is the immuneACCESS table as TCRdb keeps it, with only in-frame sequences that have V and J called. A part of the clones is gone; compared with another copy, unresolved V genes explain less than half, and the rest is unexplained. V and J calls and clone size come straight from that table; D and trimming were deduced from the DNA. The table for this sample lists roughly 69,000 clones; about 88% of them were counted only once. The top ten clonotypes cover approximately 4.7% of the sample.

The germline V gene supplies CDR1 MDHEN and CDR2 SYDVKM. The CDR3 goes from the cysteine to the phenylalanine over 12 residues. Only CDR3 DNA remains: 36 bases, in frame from the first base. Whole blood was collected in K2EDTA tubes by collaborating institutions according to the institutions' own protocols. Collaborator samples were shipped for TCRbeta analysis as frozen whole blood, isolated PBMCs, or DNA extracted from either sample type. Points on this clone: The antigen it binds to is not known. The junction and the germline gene differ at one end; a read error may be behind it.

This receptor was identified in a human donor in a cohort sampled during active COVID-19. Sequencing used peripheral blood. The V and J segments used are TRBV28 and TRBJ2-1; the best D guess is TRBD2, with 7 bases matching. The DNA sequence is as follows: TGTGCCAGCAGTTCCAGGACAGTGGGGGGGGTCTTC. Its amino acids are CASSSRTVGGVF.